A single sample is the source of the 24 T cell receptor beta chains below, sequenced in a study of beta chain features in type 1 diabetes. Of the isolated RNA, all was reverse transcribed, and so the sequenced material was expressed TCRB transcripts. Repertoires were generated with immunoSEQ multiplex PCR, while TCRdb's copy carries only in-frame clones and drops some. Here the sample spans under 300,000 clones, approximately 8.1% being singletons. The sample comprised central memory CD4+ T cells from blood. The receptor source for this set is a woman aged 18-29 years in good health.

This clone came up a few times. The chain links TRBV28 to TRBJ1-4; no clear D gene. Deletions cut 2 bases from V and 4 bases from J, with 5 bases between. CDR3 length equals 13 residues. The germline gives CDR1 MDHEN, CDR2 SYDVKM. Here the CDR3 DNA reads TGTGCCAGCAGTTTAGGGGATAATGAAAAACTGTTTTTT. Translating it yields CASSLGDNEKLFF. The whole variable domain, filled in from reference TRBV28 and TRBJ1-4, reads DVKVTQSSRYLVKRTGEKVFLECVQDMDHENMFWYRQDPGLGLRLIYFSYDVKMKEKGDIPEGYSVSREKKERFSLILESASTNQTSMYLCASSLGDNEKLFFGSGTQLSVL.

This clone was seen only a few times. V and J are TRBV28 and TRBJ1-2; 7 bases are shared with TRBD1. The CDR3 loop spans 12 amino acids. Trimming took 8 bases from V and 3 from J; bases not matched to a gene: 3. Germline V lookup: CDR1 MDHEN, CDR2 SYDVKM. The chain's CDR3 is CASADRDYGYTF. CDR3 coding DNA: TGTGCCAGCGCCGACAGGGACTATGGCTACACCTTC.

About this clone itself: A much larger clone sits a single nucleotide away, making a read error possible. The sample carries other DNA sequences with the same CDR3. The chain recombines TRBV5-1 with TRBJ1-4; perhaps TRBD1 as D (6 bases). With 0 bases removed from V and 7 bases from J, the gap between germline ends came to 10 bases. The V gene's germline CDR1 is SGHRS and CDR2 YFSETQ. The CDR3 extends over 14 amino acids. The CDR3 protein is CASSLEQGGEKLFF. CDR3 bases: TGCGCCAGCAGCTTGGAACAGGGAGGTGAAAAACTGTTTTTT.

The rearrangement joins TRBV14 to TRBJ1-3; tentative D call: TRBD1 (5 bases). This CDR3 is built from 15 residues. Deletions cut 6 bases from V and 0 bases from J, with 12 bases between. Germline V gives CDR1 SGHDN, CDR2 FVKESK. This chain's CDR3 is CASSLGVNSGNTIYF. The CDR3 DNA follows: TGTGCCAGCAGTCTGGGGGTCAACTCTGGAAACACCATATATTTT.

The gene calls are TRBV9 and TRBJ2-3; 8 bases are shared with TRBD2. Germline V gene data show CDR1 as SGDLS and CDR2 as YYNGEE. V shed 3 bases and J 1 base; nucleotides not matched to a gene: 4. The CDR3 covers 15 residues. The CDR3 coding sequence is TGTGCCAGCAGCGCAGCGGGGGTGGGCACAGATACGCAGTATTTT. Translated: CASSAAGVGTDTQYF. Combining the CDR3 with reference TRBV9 and TRBJ2-3 gives the whole variable domain DSGVTQTPKHLITATGQRVTLRCSPRSGDLSVYWYQQSLDQGLQFLIQYYNGEERAKGNILERFSAQQFPDLHSELNLSSLELGDSALYFCASSAAGVGTDTQYFGPGTRLTVL.

In its sample, this clone was seen a few times. The chain employs TRBV6-1 and TRBJ1-2; perhaps TRBD1 as D (6 bases). CDR1 and CDR2 from the germline V gene are MNHNS and SASEGT. Trimming took 6 bases from V and 4 from J, leaving 12 bases between them. This CDR3 is built from 13 residues. For the CDR3, the DNA is TGTGCCAGCAGGGGGACATCCGGCTATGGCTACACCTTC. Its translation: CASRGTSGYGYTF.

This clone was seen a handful of times. The V call is TRBV5-4, the J call TRBJ1-2; D remains unclear. Germline values: CDR1 SGHNT, CDR2 YYREEE (reference sequence). The CDR3 is 15 amino acids. The germline V and J ends were trimmed by 2 bases and 4 bases, with 15 bases remaining between them. CDR3 DNA: TGTGCCAGCAGCTTCGGAAAGGGAGGCCTCTATGGCTACACCTTC. Protein: CASSFGKGGLYGYTF.

The chain is built from TRBV5-1 and TRBJ2-1; D is perhaps TRBD2 (6 bases). Trimming left V 3 bases short and J 10 bases short, with 23 bases between. There are 16 residues in the CDR3. Germline V gene sequence: CDR1 SGHRS, CDR2 YFSETQ. CDR3 sequence: CASSSRRAGKSEEQFF. The CDR3 bases are TGCGCCAGCAGCTCGAGGAGGGCAGGGAAGAGCGAGGAGCAGTTCTTC.

The CDR3 coding sequence is TGTGCCAGCAGCTTAGACGGGTTCACAGATACGCAGTATTTT. This encodes CASSLDGFTDTQYF. The chain combines TRBV7-3 with TRBJ2-3; D is unresolved. Germline CDR1 and CDR2: SGHTA and FQGTGA. This CDR3 region has 14 residues. Trimming cost V 2 bases and J 2 bases, with 8 bases left between them.

This clone was observed a handful of times. The V call is TRBV10-3, the J call TRBJ2-5, with TRBD1 matching 9 bases. Per germline, CDR1 ENHRY and CDR2 SYGVKD. With 8 bases clipped from V and 4 bases from J, the junction kept 11 bases outside the gene matches. The CDR3 is 15 amino acids. In DNA form, the CDR3 reads TGTGCCATCGGTCGGGACAGGGAGCTAGGAGAGACCCAGTACTTC. Amino acids: CAIGRDRELGETQYF.

This clone has just a few counts. DNA for the CDR3: TGTGCCAGCAGTTACTCGTCGCGGGATACGCAGTATTTT. This gives the protein CASSYSSRDTQYF. The rearrangement joins TRBV6-5 to TRBJ2-3; D call uncertain. CDR1 is MNHEY, CDR2 SVGAGI, per germline. V gave up 0 bases and J gave up 6 bases, with 7 bases separating them. The length of the CDR3 is 13 residues.

This clone showed up many times. The J gene is TRBJ2-5, the V gene TRBV4-1, with D tentatively TRBD1 (5 bases). Trimming removed 1 base at V and 5 bases at J, with 14 bases between. Germline V gene lookup returns CDR1 MGHRA and CDR2 YSYEKL. This CDR3 has 15 amino acids. The CDR3 region has the DNA TGCGCCAGCAGCCAAGGACGATCCCCAGGGGAGACCCAGTACTTC. As protein: CASSQGRSPGETQYF.

This clone appeared a few times. The chain links TRBV7-9 to TRBJ2-7; 7 bases are a match to TRBD1. The germline gives CDR1 SEHNR, CDR2 FQNEAQ (reference sequence). This CDR3 has 14 residues. The V gene end was trimmed by 5 bases and the J gene end by 7 bases; junction bases not matched to a gene: 11. DNA for the CDR3: TGTGCCAGCAGCGTACAGGGGCGAGGACGGGAGCAGTACTTC. This codes for CASSVQGRGREQYF.

This clone was observed a handful of times. The gene calls are TRBV5-6 and TRBJ2-7; D ambiguous. The CDR3 runs 16 residues. V lost 1 base and J lost 0, with 14 bases in between. Germline V gene data show CDR1 as SGHDT and CDR2 as YYEEEE. The CDR3 sequence: CASSLLSFARSYEQYV. In DNA, the CDR3 is TGTGCCAGCAGCTTGCTATCCTTCGCACGCTCCTACGAGCAGTACGTC.

V gene TRBV7-2 combines with J gene TRBJ1-5; D may be TRBD1 (6 bases). V was pared by 3 bases and J by 2 bases, with 8 bases between. The CDR3 runs 14 residues. Germline CDR1 and CDR2: SGHTA and FQGNSA. CDR3 loop: CASSFPGGNQPQHF. The CDR3 DNA is TGTGCCAGCAGCTTCCCAGGGGGCAATCAGCCCCAGCATTTT.

This chain joins TRBV5-1 and TRBJ1-2, with TRBD1 as a possible D gene (5 bases). V was cut by 4 bases and J by 6 bases, with 19 bases left in between. CDR1 is SGHRS, CDR2 YFSETQ, per germline. This CDR3 has 15 residues. The DNA for the CDR3 is TGCGCCAGCAGCGGAGCCGATGGGGCCGGGAATGGCTACACCTTC. This encodes CASSGADGAGNGYTF. The complete variable domain, with remaining parts taken from reference TRBV5-1 and TRBJ1-2, reads KAGVTQTPRYLIKTRGQQVTLSCSPISGHRSVSWYQQTPGQGLQFLFEYFSETQRNKGNFPGRFSGRQFSNSRSEMNVSTLELGDSALYLCASSGADGAGNGYTFGSGTRLTVV.

This rearrangement joins TRBV7-2 to TRBJ1-2, with 8 bases matching TRBD1. Germline CDR1 and CDR2: SGHTA and FQGNSA. Trimming took 5 bases from V and 5 from J; bases not matched to a gene: 7. The CDR3 length is 14 residues. CDR3 sequence (DNA): TGTGCCAGCAGCCAAGACAGGGGTCGGTATGGCTACACCTTC. Amino acid sequence: CASSQDRGRYGYTF.

The chain recombines TRBV7-2 with TRBJ1-1, with TRBD1 matching 9 bases. V was clipped by 2 bases and J by 1 base; unmatched bases: 5. Germline CDR1 and CDR2: SGHTA and FQGNSA. This CDR3 has 16 amino acids. CDR3 in DNA: TGTGCCAGCAGCTTAAGAGGGACAGGGAAGAACACTGAAGCTTTCTTT. Its translation is CASSLRGTGKNTEAFF. The whole variable domain, remainder taken from reference TRBV7-2 and TRBJ1-1, is GAGVSQSPSNKVTEKGKDVELRCDPISGHTALYWYRQSLGQGLEFLIYFQGNSAPDKSGLPSDRFSAERTGGSVSTLTIQRTQQEDSAVYLCASSLRGTGKNTEAFFGQGTRLTVV.

The V gene is TRBV4-2, the J gene TRBJ1-5; unclear D gene. This CDR3 has 14 residues. V was pared by 1 base and J by 9 bases, with 13 bases between. Germline loops: CDR1 LGHNA, CDR2 YNFKEQ. In DNA, the CDR3 is TGTGCCAGCAGCCAAGGGTCCGGAGACGGGCCCCAGCATTTT. Its protein product is CASSQGSGDGPQHF.

This clone came up a few times. V and J are TRBV19 and TRBJ2-3; no definite D call. The CDR3 totals 15 residues. V lost 3 bases to trimming and J lost 1 base, with 11 bases between them. The germline V gene has CDR1 LNHDA and CDR2 SQIVND (reference sequence). CDR3 DNA: TGTGCCAGTAGTATCTTCGTTGCGGGCACAGATACGCAGTATTTT. Its translation: CASSIFVAGTDTQYF.

The rearrangement links TRBV14 to TRBJ2-5, with D perhaps given as TRBD1 or TRBD2 (5 bases each). V gave up 4 bases and J gave up 5 bases, with 14 bases separating them. Germline-derived CDR1 and CDR2 are SGHDN and FVKESK. This CDR3 contains 14 residues. The DNA of the CDR3 is TGTGCCAGCAGCCCGGACGTTTGGGGGGAGACCCAGTACTTC. Translated: CASSPDVWGETQYF.

This clone was recorded a few times. This chain connects TRBV25-1 to TRBJ2-1; TRBD2 is a possible D gene (5 bases). The CDR3 is 14 residues long. Per the germline V gene, CDR1 is MGHDK and CDR2 is SYGVNS. Trimming removed 3 bases from V and 5 bases from J, with 11 bases in between. In DNA, the CDR3 is TGTGCCAGCAGTGATGGCGGAGGAGACAATGAGCAGTTCTTC. Its translation is CASSDGGGDNEQFF.

V and J are TRBV5-4 and TRBJ1-2; 7 bases are shared with TRBD1. The V gene's germline CDR1 is SGHNT and CDR2 YYREEE (reference sequence). V trimming: 4 bases; J trimming: 3 bases; junction bases outside the gene matches: 9. CDR3 length: 15 residues. CDR3 coding DNA: TGTGCCAGCAGCCGATCGGGACAGTCAGACTATGGCTACACCTTC. Translating gives CASSRSGQSDYGYTF.

The genes are TRBV18 and TRBJ2-3; a weak D match, TRBD2 (6 bases). Trimming removed 4 bases at V and 3 bases at J, with 11 bases between. CDR3 length equals 14 residues. From germline, CDR1 is KGHSH and CDR2 LQKENI. CDR3 DNA: TGTGCCAGCTCACGAGTAGCGGAGACAGATACGCAGTATTTT. Translated, it gives CASSRVAETDTQYF.